These 23 T cell receptor beta chains were sequenced from one sample in a study of shared clonotypes between healthy human individuals. Generated by immunoSEQ multiplex PCR, the TCRdb table keeps only in-frame clones and is missing some. The data hold more than 400,000 clones, with approximately 95% observed a single time. The sequencing sample was made of naive CD4+ T cells sorted from blood. Noted subset: CD45RA+ positively selected. The receptor set was obtained from a woman in her 30s in good health.

Remarks on this clone: One end of the junction fails to match germline, which may point to a read error. This chain joins TRBV6-1 and TRBJ2-7, with 9 positions matching TRBD2. This CDR3 comprises 12 residues. Germline V gene data show CDR1 as MNHNS and CDR2 as SASEGT. CDR3 DNA sequence: TGTGCCAGCAGCCCTGGACTAGCGTCAGTGTCTTTC. It codes for CASSPGLASVSF.

This clone came up once. The rearrangement joins TRBV7-9 to TRBJ1-1; 11 positions match TRBD1. Losses at the gene ends were 5 bases for V and 1 base for J; bases not matched to a gene: 6. Germline loops: CDR1 SEHNR, CDR2 FQNEAQ (reference sequence). The CDR3 covers 16 residues. DNA for the CDR3: TGTGCCAGCAGCACCGGACAGGGGGCGGGGAACACTGAAGCTTTCTTT. Its translation: CASSTGQGAGNTEAFF.

The chain is built from TRBV15 and TRBJ1-5; D may be TRBD1 (5 bases). The V end was cut by 5 bases, the J end by 6 bases, with 17 bases between. In germline, CDR1 is LNHNV, CDR2 YYDKDF (reference sequence). The CDR3 is 15 residues long. The CDR3 loop is CATSSSQGAGQPQHF. CDR3 nucleotides: TGTGCCACCAGCTCCTCTCAGGGTGCGGGTCAGCCCCAGCATTTT.

The V call is TRBV4-1, the J call TRBJ1-2, with D possibly TRBD1 on 5 matching bases. CDR1 is MGHRA and CDR2 is YSYEKL in the germline V gene. V was shortened by 3 bases and J by 14 bases, with 13 bases between the two germline ends. This CDR3 comprises 11 residues. This CDR3 reads CASSQGVAATF. CDR3 bases: TGCGCCAGCAGCCAGGGGGTGGCGGCAACCTTC.

V gene TRBV5-1 combines with J gene TRBJ2-3; the D gene is possibly TRBD1 (5 bases). The germline V gene has CDR1 SGHRS and CDR2 YFSETQ. V dropped 3 bases and J dropped 2 bases, with 10 bases sitting between them. The CDR3 length is 14 residues. In DNA, the CDR3 is TGCGCCAGCAGCTCACAGGCCGTCACAGATACGCAGTATTTT. This translates into CASSSQAVTDTQYF.

The J gene is TRBJ2-2, the V gene TRBV13; 8 bases agree with TRBD2. Trimming at V came to 4 bases and at J to 5 bases, leaving 15 bases not matched to a gene. Germline CDR1 reads PRHDT; CDR2 reads FYEKMQ (reference sequence). The length of the CDR3 is 18 residues. The CDR3 DNA reads as TGTGCCAGCAGCTCCCCCCGTGTAGCGGGAATGGAGACCGGGGAGCTGTTTTTT. Encoded protein: CASSSPRVAGMETGELFF.

V usage is TRBV7-3 and J usage is TRBJ2-3, with TRBD2 matching over 10 bases. The junction had 0 bases not matched to a gene; V was cut back by 2 bases and J by 1 base. CDR3 length: 15 residues. Germline V gene sequence: CDR1 SGHTA, CDR2 FQGTGA. This CDR3 is CASSLLAGGTDTQYF. In nucleotides, the CDR3 is TGTGCCAGCAGCTTACTAGCGGGAGGCACAGATACGCAGTATTTT.

This clone has just one count. One junction end disagrees with the germline gene, perhaps due to a read error. The V gene is TRBV6-6, the J gene TRBJ2-7; tentative D call: TRBD1 (6 bases). Germline assignment: CDR1 MNHNY and CDR2 SVGAGI (reference sequence). The CDR3 runs 11 residues. The CDR3 sequence: CASGQGTKPNF. The CDR3, as DNA: TGTGCCAGCGGCCAAGGGACAAAACCAAACTTC.

The chain couples TRBV10-3 to TRBJ2-1; D unclear. Trimming removed 3 bases from V and 4 bases from J, with 16 bases in between. The CDR3 spans 16 residues. Per germline, CDR1 ENHRY and CDR2 SYGVKD. CDR3 in amino acids: CAISDSAAQYYNEQFF. Here the CDR3 DNA reads TGTGCCATCAGTGACTCGGCAGCGCAGTATTACAATGAGCAGTTCTTC.

The rearrangement uses TRBV19 and TRBJ1-2, with unresolved D. This CDR3 comprises 14 residues. Germline V gene sequence: CDR1 LNHDA, CDR2 SQIVND (reference sequence). Trimming left V 7 bases short and J 5 bases short, with 17 bases between. This CDR3 is CASTLGRWLYGYTF. DNA of the CDR3: TGTGCCAGTACCCTAGGTCGCTGGTTATATGGCTACACCTTC.

The chain joins TRBV18 to TRBJ2-7; 7 bases align to TRBD2. This CDR3 contains 15 residues. Germline CDR1 is KGHSH and CDR2 is LQKENI. Unmatched junction bases numbered 5, after V lost 1 base and J lost 2 bases. CDR3 amino acids: CASSPLASGTYEQYF. CDR3 DNA sequence: TGTGCCAGCTCACCACTAGCTAGCGGAACCTACGAGCAGTACTTC.

The rearrangement joins TRBV29-1 to TRBJ2-1; 8 bases agree with TRBD2. The CDR3 runs to 15 residues. CDR1 SQVTM and CDR2 ANQGSEA come from the germline V gene. V lost 6 bases to trimming and J lost 0 bases; unmatched junction nucleotides: 7. DNA for the CDR3: TGCAGCGTGGCACTAGCGGCGGGCTCCTACAATGAGCAGTTCTTC. Translated: CSVALAAGSYNEQFF.

The V and J genes are TRBV2 and TRBJ1-1; D might be TRBD1 (5 bases). V shed 7 bases and J shed 3 bases, with 15 bases lying between them. CDR1 is SNHLY, CDR2 FYNNEI, per germline. The CDR3 covers 14 residues. The chain's CDR3 is CASTGTEGYTEAFF. The CDR3 coding sequence is TGTGCCAGCACCGGGACGGAGGGTTACACTGAAGCTTTCTTT.

The V and J genes are TRBV5-8 and TRBJ2-3, with D unresolved. The germline V gene encodes CDR1 SGHTS and CDR2 YDEGEE. The CDR3 runs 16 residues. V lost 2 bases and J 0 bases, leaving 13 bases between the germline ends. The CDR3 protein is CASSFQYGASTDTQYF. The CDR3 DNA is TGTGCCAGCAGCTTTCAGTACGGCGCTAGCACAGATACGCAGTATTTT.

V and J are TRBV2 and TRBJ1-4; D ambiguous. The CDR3 is made up of 12 amino acids. Trimming removed 6 bases at V and 10 bases at J, with 12 bases between. Germline V gives CDR1 SNHLY, CDR2 FYNNEI. CDR3 loop: CASSGELGKLFF. CDR3 DNA: TGTGCCAGCAGCGGTGAGTTGGGAAAACTGTTTTTT.

The rearrangement joins TRBV7-2 to TRBJ2-1; perhaps TRBD2 as D (5 bases). The CDR3 extends over 18 amino acids. V shed 2 bases and J shed 4 bases, with 21 bases lying between them. The germline gives CDR1 SGHTA, CDR2 FQGNSA. The CDR3 DNA reads TGTGCCAGCAGCTTATCCCCCGTTGTTAGCGCAACATACAATGAGCAGTTCTTC. This gives the protein CASSLSPVVSATYNEQFF.

The chain employs TRBV9 and TRBJ1-4; 7 bases align to TRBD1. The CDR3 has 14 residues. The trim removed 4 bases at V and 7 bases at J, leaving 7 bases unmatched. Germline V gene sequence: CDR1 SGDLS, CDR2 YYNGEE. CDR3: CASSPGQVPEKLFF. The CDR3 nucleotides read TGTGCCAGCAGCCCAGGACAGGTACCTGAAAAACTGTTTTTT.

The rearrangement uses TRBV2 and TRBJ1-2; 7 nucleotides line up with TRBD1. With V trimmed by 8 bases and J by 4 bases, 19 bases remained unmatched. Germline lookup yields CDR1 SNHLY and CDR2 FYNNEI. The CDR3 is made up of 17 amino acids. CDR3 amino acids: CASSQTRAGGLIYGYTF. The DNA of the CDR3 is TGTGCCAGCTCGCAGACCCGCGCAGGGGGACTTATCTATGGCTACACCTTC.

The chain joins TRBV29-1 to TRBJ2-3, with 15 positions matching TRBD2. Germline CDR1 SQVTM, CDR2 ANQGSEA. The CDR3 consists of 16 residues. V gave up 6 bases and J gave up 3 bases; unmatched junction bases: 7. CDR3 residues: CSVAGTSGRITDTQYF. The CDR3 bases are TGCAGCGTAGCCGGGACTAGCGGGAGGATTACAGATACGCAGTATTTT.

The CDR3 DNA sequence: TGTGCCAGCAGCAGCCGACCGGGGCCGAACACCGGGGAGCTGTTTTTT. The encoded protein is CASSSRPGPNTGELFF. The rearrangement links TRBV11-2 to TRBJ2-2, with D tentatively TRBD1 or TRBD2 (5 bases each). The V gene lost 5 bases and the J gene lost 0 bases, with 13 bases spanning the gap. The CDR3 sequence is 16 residues long. The germline V gene has CDR1 SGHAT and CDR2 FQNNGV. Drawing the rest from reference TRBV11-2 and TRBJ2-2, the complete variable domain is EAGVAQSPRYKIIEKRQSVAFWCNPISGHATLYWYQQILGQGPKLLIQFQNNGVVDDSQLPKDRFSAERLKGVDSTLKIQPAKLEDSAVYLCASSSRPGPNTGELFFGEGSRLTVL.

CDR3 DNA: TGTGCCAGCACCCTGGGGAGCAATCAGCCCCAGCATTTT. It translates to CASTLGSNQPQHF. This chain connects TRBV2 to TRBJ1-5; D gene unclear. V gave up 7 bases and J gave up 1 base, with 8 bases separating them. Germline CDR1 reads SNHLY; CDR2 reads FYNNEI. The CDR3 is 13 residues long.

The chain recombines TRBV29-1 with TRBJ1-4, with 7 bases matching TRBD1. The germline V gene has CDR1 SQVTM and CDR2 ANQGSEA. This CDR3 spans 16 amino acids. With 4 bases clipped from V and 3 bases from J, the junction kept 11 bases outside the gene matches. CDR3 residues: CSVVFQGDSPNEKLFF. In DNA form, the CDR3 reads TGCAGCGTTGTTTTCCAGGGGGACTCACCTAATGAAAAACTGTTTTTT.

The chain uses TRBV7-9 and TRBJ1-2, with a possible D match to TRBD1 (5 bases). This CDR3 has 14 amino acids. The germline V and J ends were trimmed by 5 bases and 3 bases, with 13 bases remaining between them. Germline V lookup: CDR1 SEHNR, CDR2 FQNEAQ (reference sequence). The CDR3 nucleotides read TGTGCCAGCAGCCCCCTGGGGGGGGACTATGGCTACACCTTC. This codes for CASSPLGGDYGYTF.